This TCR beta chain originates from a study of cytomegalovirus exposure and HLA in healthy donors. Whole-study context: Inside one of the first data releases sat 75 million to 100 million unique TCRs taken from HLA-typed donors.

Per germline, CDR1 SGHVS and CDR2 FNYEAQ. V shed 5 bases and J shed 5 bases, with 13 bases lying between them. This CDR3 contains 14 residues. This clone was counted a single time. PCR employed 60 Vbeta and 13 Jbeta primers. The repertoire was sequenced with immunoSEQ multiplex PCR; TCRdb's copy has only in-frame clones and lacks some. The data show about 98,000 clones, about 69% seen once. Sequencing was carried out using PBMCs. The TCR comes from a human donor in good health. The V call is TRBV7-6, the J call TRBJ2-1, with D possibly TRBD1 on 6 matching bases. The chain's CDR3 is CASSPRDNNNEQFF. As DNA, the CDR3 is TGTGCCAGCAGCCCCCGGGACAACAACAATGAGCAGTTCTTC.